This T cell receptor (beta chain) comes out of a study of T-cell reconstitution after alpha-beta-depleted transplantation in children. This clonotype occurred many times. As yet, its antigen is unknown. The study, taken as a whole, reports: Newly made T cells mostly supplied T-cell counts and diversity one year after transplant. Where alpha-beta T cells came from about two months after transplant was reportedly several hundred expanded graft clones. TCRbeta diversity was high at day 60 in some patients (a result of surviving recipient T cells and thymic progenitors).

During its preparation, the TCRbeta library received unique molecular identifiers. TCRdb independently ran MiXCR on the PCR reads; one entry per CDR3 protein. The table records 700,000 to 850,000 distinct CDR3 sequences, roughly 15% of them present only once. The trim removed 7 bases at V and 0 bases at J, leaving 3 bases unmatched. The germline V gene encodes CDR1 SQVTM and CDR2 ANQGSEA. This CDR3 has 13 residues. The chain has TRBV29-1 and TRBJ2-3; 8 bases are shared with TRBD2. The specimen comprised PBMCs, mostly from graft donor cells, sampled 360 days after TCRalphabeta/CD19-depleted stem cell transplant. The receptor was derived from a male patient under 18 who had a stem cell transplant for acute lymphoblastic leukemia, so the T cells may come from the graft donor. CDR3 DNA: TGCAGCGCTAGCGGGTTCAGCACAGATACGCAGTATTTT. Protein sequence: CSASGFSTDTQYF.